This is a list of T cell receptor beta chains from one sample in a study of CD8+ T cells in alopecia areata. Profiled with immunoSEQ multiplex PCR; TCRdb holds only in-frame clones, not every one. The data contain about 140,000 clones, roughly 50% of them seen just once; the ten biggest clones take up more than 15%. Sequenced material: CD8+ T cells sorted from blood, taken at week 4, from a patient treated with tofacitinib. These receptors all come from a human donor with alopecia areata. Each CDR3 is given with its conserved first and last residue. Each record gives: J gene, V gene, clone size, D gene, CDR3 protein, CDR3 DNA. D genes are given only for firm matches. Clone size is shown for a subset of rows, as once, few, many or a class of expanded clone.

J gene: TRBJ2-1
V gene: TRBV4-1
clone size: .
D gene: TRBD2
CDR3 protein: CASSPRLAGGPLDEQFF
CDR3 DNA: TGCGCCAGCAGCCCACGACTAGCGGGGGGGCCTTTGGATGAGCAGTTCTTC

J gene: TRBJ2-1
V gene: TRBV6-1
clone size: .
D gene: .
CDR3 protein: CASSDLLGSYNEQFF
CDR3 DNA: TGTGCCAGCAGTGACCTTCTGGGTTCCTACAATGAGCAGTTCTTC

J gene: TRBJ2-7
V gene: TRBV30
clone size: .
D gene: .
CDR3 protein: CASTTRTSYEQYF
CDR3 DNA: TGTGCCTCTACGACTCGGACCTCCTACGAGCAGTACTTC

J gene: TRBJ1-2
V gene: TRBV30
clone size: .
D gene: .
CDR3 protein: CAWSVAGIFYGYTF
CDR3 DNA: TGTGCCTGGAGTGTAGCGGGTATATTCTATGGCTACACCTTC

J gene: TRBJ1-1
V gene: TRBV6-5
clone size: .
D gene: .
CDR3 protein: CASSYEGSGEAFF
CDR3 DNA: TGTGCCAGCAGTTACGAAGGGAGTGGTGAAGCTTTCTTT

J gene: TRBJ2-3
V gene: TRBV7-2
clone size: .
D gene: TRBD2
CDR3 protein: CASSTTSGGREQYF
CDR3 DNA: TGTGCCAGCAGCACTACTAGCGGGGGGCGAGAGCAGTATTTT

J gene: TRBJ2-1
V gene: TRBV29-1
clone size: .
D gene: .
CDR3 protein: CSVEPGYNEQFF
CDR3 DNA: TGCAGCGTTGAACCGGGCTACAATGAGCAGTTCTTC

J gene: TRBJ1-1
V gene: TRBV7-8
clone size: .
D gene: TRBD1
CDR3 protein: CASQGAGTEAFF
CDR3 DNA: TGTGCGTCTCAGGGGGCAGGCACTGAAGCTTTCTTT

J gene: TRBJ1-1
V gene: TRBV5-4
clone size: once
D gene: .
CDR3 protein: CASSPGRDEAFF
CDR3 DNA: TGTGCCAGCAGCCCTGGACGGGATGAAGCTTTCTTT

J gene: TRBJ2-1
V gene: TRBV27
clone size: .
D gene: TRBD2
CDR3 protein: CASSLEGLAGAEQFF
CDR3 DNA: TGTGCCAGCAGTTTAGAGGGACTAGCGGGGGCAGAGCAGTTCTTC

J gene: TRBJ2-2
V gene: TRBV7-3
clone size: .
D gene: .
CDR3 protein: CASSSPGGDGELFF
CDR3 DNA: TGTGCCAGCAGCTCCCCAGGGGGGGACGGGGAGCTGTTTTTT